The rows below give T cell receptor beta chains drawn from one sample of a study of spatial heterogeneity in lung cancer. TCRdb ran MiXCR on the 5' RACE reads and lists one entry per CDR3 protein. The sample lists under 150,000 distinct CDR3 sequences, about a tenth occurring once. Sequenced material: PBMCs, taken at follow-up. The receptors come from a female donor with early-stage non-small cell lung cancer. The conserved cysteine and the conserved F or W are not part of the CDR3 here.

>TRBV18|TRBJ2-3
ASSLRDSYRTDTQY
>TRBV29-1|TRBJ1-2
SVDSSANYGYT
>TRBV7-9|TRBJ1-2
ASSLVSVGGYT
>TRBV3-1|TRBJ2-7
ASSQTSTGYEQY
>TRBV7-3|TRBJ2-6
ASSLMQGAVSGANVLT
>TRBV19|TRBJ2-1
ASSTRLSGRRNNEQF
>TRBV20-1|TRBJ2-1
SASPAHEQF
>TRBV3-1|TRBJ1-2
ASSQTGTRGSYT
>TRBV7-9|TRBJ2-1
ASSPIDASGEYNEQF
>TRBV11-3|TRBJ2-2
ASSSSGQSTGELF
>TRBV5-1|TRBJ1-3
ASSLSGTSQGDTIY
>TRBV29-1|TRBJ2-1
SVETGGPSVEQF
>TRBV4-2|TRBJ2-2
ASSPESLRASNTGELF
>TRBV12-3/TRBV12-4|TRBJ1-2
ASRPGQGDGYT
>TRBV7-3|TRBJ1-4
ASSEQGLANEKLF
>TRBV10-2|TRBJ2-7
ASSDPQRYEQY
>TRBV6-2/TRBV6-3|TRBJ2-1
ASSYSAGLAGGYNEQF
>TRBV24-1|TRBJ2-1
ATSDLDSNSYNEQF
>TRBV4-1|TRBJ2-7
ASSQDPSGTYEQY
>TRBV11-2|TRBJ2-2
ASSPPASGNTGELF
>TRBV11-2|TRBJ2-1
ASSLARDYNEQF
>TRBV27|TRBJ1-1
ASSFNGAGNTEAF
>TRBV24-1|TRBJ2-5
ATSDLAEQETQY
>TRBV20-1|TRBJ1-2
SARYAQGYSGYT
>TRBV18|TRBJ1-1
ASSPVGRTEAF
>TRBV5-4|TRBJ2-1
ASSSGTSGANEQF
>TRBV6-4|TRBJ2-2
ASSDSEGFGELF
>TRBV11-2|TRBJ2-1
ASSSRLAGNSYNEQF
>TRBV7-3|TRBJ1-4
ASSLTSGRVEREKLF
>TRBV10-1|TRBJ2-5
ASSEGGARETQY
>TRBV7-3|TRBJ2-1
ASSPRSGYNEQF
>TRBV7-2|TRBJ2-3
ASSLSPRGTSTDTQY
>TRBV12-3/TRBV12-4|TRBJ1-1
ASSLRRDRTEAF
>TRBV10-3|TRBJ2-1
AISESQREGINEQF
>TRBV5-4|TRBJ2-3
ASSQGLAGVRNTQY
>TRBV6-2/TRBV6-3|TRBJ2-1
ASSYFRLADEQF
>TRBV23-1|TRBJ2-3
ASSQVTSGINSTDTQY
>TRBV7-2|TRBJ2-5
ASSLRLGTGGKTQY
>TRBV28|TRBJ1-2
ASSWGVHNYGYT
>TRBV27|TRBJ2-5
ASSSIQAGAETQY
>TRBV14|TRBJ2-2
ASSQGRYTGELF
>TRBV15|TRBJ2-2
ATSRSQGVAGELF
>TRBV7-9|TRBJ2-1
ASSIETSYNEQF